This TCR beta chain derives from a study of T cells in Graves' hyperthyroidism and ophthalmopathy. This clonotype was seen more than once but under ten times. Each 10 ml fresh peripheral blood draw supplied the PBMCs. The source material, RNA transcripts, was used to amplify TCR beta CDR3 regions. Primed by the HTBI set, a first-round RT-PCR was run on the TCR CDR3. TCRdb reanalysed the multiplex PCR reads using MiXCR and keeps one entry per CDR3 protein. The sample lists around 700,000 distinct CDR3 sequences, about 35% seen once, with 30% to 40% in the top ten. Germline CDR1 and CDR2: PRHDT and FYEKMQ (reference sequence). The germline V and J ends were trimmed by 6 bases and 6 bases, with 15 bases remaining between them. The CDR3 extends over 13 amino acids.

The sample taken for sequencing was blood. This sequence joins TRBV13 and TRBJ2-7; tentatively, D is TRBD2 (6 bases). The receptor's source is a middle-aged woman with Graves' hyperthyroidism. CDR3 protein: CASRLKSRGEQYF. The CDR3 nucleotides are TGTGCCAGCAGATTAAAGTCGCGGGGCGAGCAGTACTTC.